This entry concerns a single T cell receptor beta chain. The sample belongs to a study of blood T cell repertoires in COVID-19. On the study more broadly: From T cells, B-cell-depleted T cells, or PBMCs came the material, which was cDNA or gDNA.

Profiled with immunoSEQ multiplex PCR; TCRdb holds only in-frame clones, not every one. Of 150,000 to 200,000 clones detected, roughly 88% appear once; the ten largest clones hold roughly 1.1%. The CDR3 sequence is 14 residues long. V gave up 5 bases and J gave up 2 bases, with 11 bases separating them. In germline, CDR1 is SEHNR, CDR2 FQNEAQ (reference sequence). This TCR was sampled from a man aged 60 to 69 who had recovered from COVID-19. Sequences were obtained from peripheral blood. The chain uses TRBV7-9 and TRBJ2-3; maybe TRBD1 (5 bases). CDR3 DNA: TGTGCCAGCAGCCTAGGGGCGCTCACAGATACGCAGTATTTT. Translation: CASSLGALTDTQYF.